This passage covers 13 T cell receptor beta chains from one sample sequenced in a study of blood T cell repertoires in COVID-19. Clones were read by immunoSEQ multiplex PCR, and TCRdb kept only the in-frame ones, dropping some. Among 81,000 or so clones listed, about 89% were seen once. The specimen sequenced was peripheral blood. These receptors came from a man between 70 and 80 years old with active or convalescent COVID-19.

This chain joins TRBV15 and TRBJ2-3, with D possibly TRBD2 on 6 matching bases. Trimming shortened V by 8 bases and J by 6 bases, and 24 bases separated the two germline ends. Germline V CDR1 and CDR2: LNHNV, YYDKDF (reference sequence). CDR3 length: 16 residues. CDR3 residues: CATRGFRGLRPDTQYF. The DNA for the CDR3 is TGTGCCACCCGGGGGTTTAGAGGATTAAGGCCTGATACGCAGTATTTT.

The chain has TRBV11-2 and TRBJ2-7; D is possibly TRBD1 (5 bases). The CDR3 is made up of 15 amino acids. Looked up from germline, CDR1 is SGHAT and CDR2 is FQNNGV. V lost 3 bases and J 4 bases, leaving 16 bases between the germline ends. The CDR3 DNA reads as TGTGCCAGCAGCTTGACAGCGACCTCGAATTACGAGCAGTACTTC. Protein product: CASSLTATSNYEQYF.

V usage is TRBV5-1 and J usage is TRBJ1-5, with TRBD1 matching over 8 bases. CDR3 length equals 14 residues. V was clipped by 5 bases and J by 6 bases; unmatched bases: 7. CDR1 and CDR2 (germline): SGHRS, YFSETQ. The CDR3 bases are TGCGCCAGCAGTTCAGGGGGCTTAGGTCAGCCCCAGCATTTT. This gives the protein CASSSGGLGQPQHF.

As for this clone: At the DNA level, this CDR3 is encoded by other sequences in the same sample as well. This chain joins TRBV4-3 and TRBJ2-2; 8 bases map to TRBD2. Germline V gene lookup returns CDR1 LGHNA and CDR2 YSLEER. With 1 base clipped from V and 1 base from J, the junction kept 8 bases outside the gene matches. The CDR3 loop spans 18 amino acids. The CDR3 sequence: CASSQVRGGGLNTGELFF. As DNA, the CDR3 is TGCGCCAGCAGCCAAGTTCGGGGCGGGGGGCTGAACACCGGGGAGCTGTTTTTT.

This clone showed up just once. The genes are TRBV19 and TRBJ1-2; D possibly corresponds to TRBD1 (5 bases). From germline, CDR1 is LNHDA and CDR2 SQIVND (reference sequence). Trimming stripped 3 bases from V and 6 bases from J, with 8 bases between. This CDR3 has 12 residues. DNA for the CDR3: TGTGCCAGTAGTATGACAGTTGATGGCTACACCTTC. Protein: CASSMTVDGYTF.

This chain connects TRBV19 to TRBJ2-5; weak D call: TRBD1 (6 bases). Trimming removed 4 bases from V and 6 bases from J, with 12 bases in between. Germline V gene lookup returns CDR1 LNHDA and CDR2 SQIVND (reference sequence). The CDR3 spans 13 residues. Written as DNA, the CDR3 is TGTGCCAGTAGTACCCAGGGGCCCCAGACCCAGTACTTC. It encodes CASSTQGPQTQYF.

This clone has a single count. This rearrangement joins TRBV7-2 to TRBJ1-5; D remains unclear. Germline V gene data show CDR1 as SGHTA and CDR2 as FQGNSA. V lost 0 bases and J 5 bases, leaving 5 bases between the germline ends. There are 13 residues in the CDR3. The DNA of the CDR3 is TGTGCCAGCAGCTTAGCTTCGTATCAGCCCCAGCATTTT. As protein: CASSLASYQPQHF.

The V and J genes are TRBV18 and TRBJ1-1; D ambiguous. The germline V gene has CDR1 KGHSH and CDR2 LQKENI. The CDR3 spans 13 residues. The ends were cut back, 6 bases at V and 1 base at J, with 9 bases in the middle. CDR3 nucleotides: TGTGCCAGCTCCCTAGGTTGGAACACTGAAGCTTTCTTT. Protein product: CASSLGWNTEAFF.

The genes are TRBV7-7 and TRBJ2-5, with D unresolved. Germline CDR1 SSHAT, CDR2 FNYEAQ (reference sequence). The germline V and J ends were trimmed by 1 base and 3 bases, with 9 bases remaining between them. The CDR3 contains 14 residues. The CDR3 region is CASSLDGSKETQYF. The CDR3 coding sequence is TGTGCCAGCAGCTTAGATGGTAGCAAAGAGACCCAGTACTTC.

The genes are TRBV5-1 and TRBJ2-2; a weak D match, TRBD1 (5 bases). Germline V CDR1 and CDR2: SGHRS, YFSETQ. V gave up 2 bases and J gave up 0 bases, with 8 bases separating them. The CDR3 consists of 15 residues. The CDR3 is CASSFSGTNTGELFF. In nucleotides, the CDR3 is TGCGCCAGCAGCTTTTCAGGGACGAACACCGGGGAGCTGTTTTTT. The full variable domain, its missing parts supplied by reference TRBV5-1 and TRBJ2-2, is KAGVTQTPRYLIKTRGQQVTLSCSPISGHRSVSWYQQTPGQGLQFLFEYFSETQRNKGNFPGRFSGRQFSNSRSEMNVSTLELGDSALYLCASSFSGTNTGELFFGEGSRLTVL.

This chain uses TRBV5-1 with TRBJ1-6; no clear D gene. The length of the CDR3 is 14 residues. Between the trimmed V and J ends, which lost 1 base and 10 bases, there was a span of 12 bases. Germline CDR1 is SGHRS and CDR2 is YFSETQ. The DNA of the CDR3 is TGCGCCAGCAGCTTGCAAGGCCTCGGGTCACCCCTCCACTTT. Protein product: CASSLQGLGSPLHF. Full variable domain (outside the CDR3, taken from reference TRBV5-1 and TRBJ1-6): KAGVTQTPRYLIKTRGQQVTLSCSPISGHRSVSWYQQTPGQGLQFLFEYFSETQRNKGNFPGRFSGRQFSNSRSEMNVSTLELGDSALYLCASSLQGLGSPLHFGNGTRLTVT.

The gene calls are TRBV28 and TRBJ1-4; D possibly corresponds to TRBD1 (6 bases). The CDR3 runs to 15 residues. In germline, CDR1 is MDHEN, CDR2 SYDVKM. V was pared by 5 bases and J by 6 bases, with 16 bases between. The CDR3 region has the DNA TGTGCCAGCAGTCGTCCAGGGGTAGGGGATGAAAAACTGTTTTTT. Protein: CASSRPGVGDEKLFF.

This sequence joins TRBV11-2 and TRBJ2-1, with TRBD2 identical over 8 bases. The junction had 3 bases not matched to a gene; V was cut back by 1 base and J by 7 bases. Germline lookup yields CDR1 SGHAT and CDR2 FQNNGV. The CDR3 sequence is 14 residues long. The CDR3 DNA reads as TGTGCCAGCAGCTTAGCGGGGGGGAAGAATGAGCAGTTCTTC. As protein: CASSLAGGKNEQFF.